This T cell receptor (beta chain) comes out of a study of technical replicates of blood from four donors. Data came from immunoSEQ multiplex PCR; TCRdb stores just in-frame clones and leaves some out. The sample lists 70,000 to 90,000 clones, approximately 94% occurring once. The germline gives CDR1 SGHAT, CDR2 FQNNGV. V dropped 3 bases and J dropped 9; count of bases not matched to a gene: 10. There are 15 residues in the CDR3. The chain links TRBV11-2 to TRBJ2-1, with 8 bases lining up with TRBD2. Material: T cells isolated from PBMCs. The source of this sequence is a human donor in good health. Here the CDR3 DNA reads TGTGCCAGCAGCTTCAGCGGGAGTTCGGAGGGTGAGCAGTTCTTC. This sequence encodes CASSFSGSSEGEQFF.